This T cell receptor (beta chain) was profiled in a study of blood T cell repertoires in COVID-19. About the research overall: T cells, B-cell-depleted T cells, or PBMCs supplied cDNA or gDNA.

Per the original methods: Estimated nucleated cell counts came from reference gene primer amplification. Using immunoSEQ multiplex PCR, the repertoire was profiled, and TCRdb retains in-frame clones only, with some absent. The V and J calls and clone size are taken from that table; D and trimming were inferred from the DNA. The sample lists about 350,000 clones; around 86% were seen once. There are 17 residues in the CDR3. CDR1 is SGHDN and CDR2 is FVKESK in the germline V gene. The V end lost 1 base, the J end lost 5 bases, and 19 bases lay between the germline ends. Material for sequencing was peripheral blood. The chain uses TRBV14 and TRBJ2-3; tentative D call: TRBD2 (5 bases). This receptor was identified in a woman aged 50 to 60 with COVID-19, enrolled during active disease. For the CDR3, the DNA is TGTGCCAGCAGCCAAGTTTCTATCCGGCTAGCTGGAGATACGCAGTATTTT. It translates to CASSQVSIRLAGDTQYF. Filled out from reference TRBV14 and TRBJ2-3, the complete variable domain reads EAGVTQFPSHSVIEKGQTVTLRCDPISGHDNLYWYRRVMGKEIKFLLHFVKESKQDESGMPNNRFLAERTGGTYSTLKVQPAELEDSGVYFCASSQVSIRLAGDTQYFGPGTRLTVL.